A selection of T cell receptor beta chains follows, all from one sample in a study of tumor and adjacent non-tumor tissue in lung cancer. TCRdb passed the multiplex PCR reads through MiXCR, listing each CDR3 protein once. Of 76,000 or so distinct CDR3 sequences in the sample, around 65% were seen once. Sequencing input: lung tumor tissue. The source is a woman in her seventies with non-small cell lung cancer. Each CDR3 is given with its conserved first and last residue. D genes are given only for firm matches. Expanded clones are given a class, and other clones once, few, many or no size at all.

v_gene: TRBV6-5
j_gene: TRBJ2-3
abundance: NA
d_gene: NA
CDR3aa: CASSHDWASIDMQYF
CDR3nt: TGTGCCAGCAGTCACGACTGGGCTAGCATAGATATGCAGTATTTT

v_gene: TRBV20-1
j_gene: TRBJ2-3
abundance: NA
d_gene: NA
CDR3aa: CSANAVDLLGGRTDTQYF
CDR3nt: TGCAGTGCCAATGCGGTCGACCTTTTGGGGGGAAGGACAGATACGCAGTATTTT

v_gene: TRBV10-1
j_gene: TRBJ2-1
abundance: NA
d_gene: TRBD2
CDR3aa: CASGKAGENEQFF
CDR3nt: TGCGCCAGCGGTAAGGCGGGGGAGAATGAGCAGTTCTTC

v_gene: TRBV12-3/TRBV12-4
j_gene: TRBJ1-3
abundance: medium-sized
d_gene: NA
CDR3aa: CASSRRADSGNTIYF
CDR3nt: TGTGCCAGCAGTCGGAGGGCTGACTCTGGAAACACCATATATTTT

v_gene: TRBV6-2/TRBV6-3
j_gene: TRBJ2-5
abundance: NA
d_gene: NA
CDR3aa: CASFTPSDCIQETQYF
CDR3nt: TGCGCCAGCTTCACTCCCTCGGACTGCATCCAAGAGACCCAGTACTTC

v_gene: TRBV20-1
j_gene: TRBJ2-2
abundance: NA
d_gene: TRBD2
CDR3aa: CNASAGGSVPGELFF
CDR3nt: TGCAATGCTAGCGCTGGCGGGAGTGTACCCGGGGAGCTGTTTTTT

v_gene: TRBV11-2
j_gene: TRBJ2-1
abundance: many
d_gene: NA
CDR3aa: CASSLATSRPQFF
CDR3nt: TGTGCCAGCAGCTTAGCAACTAGTCGACCTCAGTTCTTC

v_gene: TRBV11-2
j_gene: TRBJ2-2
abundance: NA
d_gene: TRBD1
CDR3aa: CASSLETGALTGELFF
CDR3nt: TGTGCCAGCAGCTTGGAGACAGGGGCCCTCACCGGGGAGCTGTTTTTT

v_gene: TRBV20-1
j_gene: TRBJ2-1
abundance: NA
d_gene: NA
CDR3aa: CSARDPAFYSRSYNEQFF
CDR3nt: TGCAGTGCTAGAGACCCCGCTTTTTATAGCAGAAGCTACAATGAGCAGTTCTTC

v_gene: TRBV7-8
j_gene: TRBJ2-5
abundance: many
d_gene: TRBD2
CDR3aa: CASDAFSGSVLETQYF
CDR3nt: TGTGCCAGTGACGCCTTTAGCGGGAGTGTGTTAGAGACCCAGTACTTC

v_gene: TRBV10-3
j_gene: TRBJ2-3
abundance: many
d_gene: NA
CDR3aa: CAISEREWSDTQYF
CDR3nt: TGTGCCATCAGTGAGCGGGAGTGGTCAGATACGCAGTATTTT

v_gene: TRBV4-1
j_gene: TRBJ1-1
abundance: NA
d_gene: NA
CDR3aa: CASSQVDQGVDTETFF
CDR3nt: TGCGCCAGCAGCCAAGTGGATCAGGGTGTTGACACTGAAACTTTCTTT

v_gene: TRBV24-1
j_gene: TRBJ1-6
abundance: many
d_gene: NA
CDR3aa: CATSGSSYNSPLHF
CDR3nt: TGTGCCACCAGTGGGAGCTCCTATAATTCACCCCTCCACTTT

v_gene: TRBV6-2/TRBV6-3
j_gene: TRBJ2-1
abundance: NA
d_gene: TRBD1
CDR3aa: CACSRTGTGEGEQFF
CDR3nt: TGTGCCTGCAGCAGAACAGGGACAGGAGAGGGTGAGCAGTTCTTC

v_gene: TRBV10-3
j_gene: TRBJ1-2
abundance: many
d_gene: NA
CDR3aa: CAISPEDYGYTF
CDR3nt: TGTGCCATCAGCCCAGAAGACTATGGCTACACCTTC

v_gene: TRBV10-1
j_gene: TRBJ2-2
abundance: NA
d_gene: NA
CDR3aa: CASSKRMNTGGLFF
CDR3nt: TGCGCCAGCAGTAAGAGGATGAACACCGGGGGGCTGTTTTTT

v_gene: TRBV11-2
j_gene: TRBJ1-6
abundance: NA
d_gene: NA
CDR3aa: CASSFSGHNYNSPPHF
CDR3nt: TGTGCCAGCAGCTTCTCGGGACACAACTATAATTCACCCCCCCACTTT

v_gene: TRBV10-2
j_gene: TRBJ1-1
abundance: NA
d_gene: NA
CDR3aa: CASLRQKTEAFF
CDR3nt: TGCGCCAGCCTTCGACAGAAAACTGAAGCTTTCTTT

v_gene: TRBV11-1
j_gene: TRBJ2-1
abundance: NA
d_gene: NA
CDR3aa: CASSYLSRCEQFF
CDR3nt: TGTGCCAGCAGTTACCTTTCCCGGTGCGAGCAATTCTTC

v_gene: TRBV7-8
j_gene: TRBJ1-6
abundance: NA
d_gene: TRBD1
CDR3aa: CAGRFGTVHHNSLLHF
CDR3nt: TGTGCCGGCAGGTTCGGGACAGTGCACCATAATTCACTCCTCCACTTT

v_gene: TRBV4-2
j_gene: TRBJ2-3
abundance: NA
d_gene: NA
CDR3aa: CVSSQDLQGGDQPQYF
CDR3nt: TGTGTCAGCAGCCAAGATCTACAGGGGGGGGATCAGCCCCAGTATTTT

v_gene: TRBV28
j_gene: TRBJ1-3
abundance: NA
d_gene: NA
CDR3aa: CASNAPGIDSGNTIYF
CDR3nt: TGTGCCAGCAACGCTCCGGGGATAGATTCCGGAAACACCATATATTTT

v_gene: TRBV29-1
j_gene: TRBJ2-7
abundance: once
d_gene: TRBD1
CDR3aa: CCVRGTGGGNERYF
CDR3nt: TGCTGCGTAAGAGGGACAGGGGGTGGCAACGAGCGGTACTTC

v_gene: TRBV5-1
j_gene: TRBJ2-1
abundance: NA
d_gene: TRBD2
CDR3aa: CASSPPGLGMTNEQFF
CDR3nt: TGCGCCAGCAGCCCGCCGGGACTAGGAATGACCAATGAGCAGTTCTTC

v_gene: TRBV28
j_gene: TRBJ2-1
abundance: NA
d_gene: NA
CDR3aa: CASSSPLTGSYNEQSF
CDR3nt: TGTGCCAGCAGTTCACCCTTGACGGGCTCCTACAATGAGCAGTCCTTC

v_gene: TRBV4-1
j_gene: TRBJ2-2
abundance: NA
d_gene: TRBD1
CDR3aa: CASSLQPGQGGTVELFF
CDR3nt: TGCGCCAGCAGTCTGCAACCGGGACAGGGTGGCACCGTGGAGCTGTTTTTT

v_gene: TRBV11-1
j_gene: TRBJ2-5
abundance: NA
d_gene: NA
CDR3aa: CTSSFNTTQETQYF
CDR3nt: TGTACCAGCAGCTTTAACACCACCCAAGAGACCCAGTACTTC

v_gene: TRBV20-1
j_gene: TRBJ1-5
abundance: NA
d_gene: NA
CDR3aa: CSAEGRLRNQPQHF
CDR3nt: TGCAGTGCAGAGGGGAGACTGAGAAATCAGCCCCAGCATTTT

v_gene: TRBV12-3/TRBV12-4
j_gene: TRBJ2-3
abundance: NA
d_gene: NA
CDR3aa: CASSTITGDTQYF
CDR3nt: TGTGCCAGCAGTACTATTACGGGAGATACGCAGTATTTT

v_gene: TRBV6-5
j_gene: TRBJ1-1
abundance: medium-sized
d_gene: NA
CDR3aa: CASRRQRNTEAFF
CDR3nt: TGTGCCAGCAGGCGACAGAGGAACACTGAAGCTTTCTTT

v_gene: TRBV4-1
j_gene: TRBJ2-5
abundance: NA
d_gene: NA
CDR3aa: CPSNLGHSEDQYF
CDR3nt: TGCCCCAGCAACTTAGGACATTCCGAGGACCAGTACTTC

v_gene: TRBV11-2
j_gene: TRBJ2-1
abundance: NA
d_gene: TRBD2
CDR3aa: CARSLGKYAAGAGDEQFF
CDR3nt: TGTGCCAGAAGCTTGGGGAAGTATGCAGCGGGGGCAGGGGATGAGCAGTTCTTC

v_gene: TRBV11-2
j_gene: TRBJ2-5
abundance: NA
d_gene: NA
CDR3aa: CASSLGQGVIQETQYF
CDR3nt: TGTGCCAGCAGCTTAGGCCAGGGCGTAATCCAAGAGACCCAGTACTTC

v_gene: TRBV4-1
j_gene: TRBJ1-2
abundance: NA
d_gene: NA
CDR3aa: CASSREFGGRDYGYTF
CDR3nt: TGCGCCAGCAGCCGAGAGTTTGGGGGGAGAGATTATGGCTACACCTTT

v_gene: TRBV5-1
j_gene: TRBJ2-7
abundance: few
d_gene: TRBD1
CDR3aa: CASHSGTGGGEQYF
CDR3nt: TGCGCCAGCCACTCCGGGACAGGGGGAGGCGAGCAGTACTTC

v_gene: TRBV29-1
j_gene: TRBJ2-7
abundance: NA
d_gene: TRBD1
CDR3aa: CSVRDSASYEQYF
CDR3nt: TGTAGCGTTAGGGACAGCGCCTCCTACGAGCAGTACTTC

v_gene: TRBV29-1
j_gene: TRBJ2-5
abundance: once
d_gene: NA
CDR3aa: CSAELLAGETRYF
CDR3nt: TGCAGCGCTGAGCTACTAGCAGGGGAGACTCGGTACTTC

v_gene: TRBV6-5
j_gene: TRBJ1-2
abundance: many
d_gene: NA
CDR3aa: CASSYSMGQGYTF
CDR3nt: TGTGCCAGCAGTTACTCGATGGGGCAGGGCTACACCTTC

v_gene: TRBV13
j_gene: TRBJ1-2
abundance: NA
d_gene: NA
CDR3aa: CASRRDGTNYGYTF
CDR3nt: TGTGCCAGCAGACGGGACGGCACAAACTATGGCTACACCTTC

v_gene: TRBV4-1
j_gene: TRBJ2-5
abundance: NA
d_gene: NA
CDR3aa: CASSRGREENQYF
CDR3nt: TGCGCCAGCAGCCGCGGACGGGAAGAGAACCAGTACTTC

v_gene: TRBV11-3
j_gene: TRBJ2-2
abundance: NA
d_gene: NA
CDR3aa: CASSLGGPGLANTGEMFF
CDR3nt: TGTGCCAGCAGCTTAGGGGGACCGGGGCTAGCGAACACCGGGGAGATGTTTTTT

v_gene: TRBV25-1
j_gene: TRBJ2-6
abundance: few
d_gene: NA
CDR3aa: CASSEFGDSGANVLTF
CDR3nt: TGTGCCAGCAGTGAATTTGGAGACTCTGGGGCCAACGTCCTGACTTTC

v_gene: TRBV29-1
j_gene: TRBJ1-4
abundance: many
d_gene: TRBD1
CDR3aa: CSVETGSNEKLFF
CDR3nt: TGCAGCGTTGAGACAGGGTCTAATGAAAAACTGTTTTTT

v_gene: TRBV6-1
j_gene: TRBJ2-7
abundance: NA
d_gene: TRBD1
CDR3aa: CVSTDRGSYEQYF
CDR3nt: TGTGTCAGCACGGACAGGGGGTCCTACGAACAGTACTTC

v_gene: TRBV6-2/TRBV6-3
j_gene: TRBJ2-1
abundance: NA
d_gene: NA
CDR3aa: CASSSLPLARVRNEQFF
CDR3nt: TGTGCCAGCAGCTCCTTGCCCCTAGCGAGAGTTAGAAATGAGCAGTTCTTC

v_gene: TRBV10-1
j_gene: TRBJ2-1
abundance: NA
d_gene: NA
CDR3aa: CASSHPGNEQFF
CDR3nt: TGCGCCAGCAGTCACCCGGGGAATGAGCAATTCTTC

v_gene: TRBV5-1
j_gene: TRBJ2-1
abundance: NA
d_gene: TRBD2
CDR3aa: CASCPRPASGDNEQFF
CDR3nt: TGCGCCAGCTGCCCAAGGCCGGCTAGCGGGGATAATGAGCAGTTCTTC

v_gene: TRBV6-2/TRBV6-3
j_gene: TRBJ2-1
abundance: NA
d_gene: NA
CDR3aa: CTSSYEEGEQFF
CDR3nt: TGTACTAGCAGTTACGAGGAGGGCGAGCAGTTCTTC

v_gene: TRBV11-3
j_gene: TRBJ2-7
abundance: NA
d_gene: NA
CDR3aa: CGSSSGVGDNEQYF
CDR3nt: TGTGGCAGCTCCAGTGGGGTAGGGGACAACGAGCAGTACTTC

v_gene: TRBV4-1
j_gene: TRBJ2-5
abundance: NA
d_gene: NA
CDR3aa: CACSPRWTAGAQETQYF
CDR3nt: TGCGCCTGCAGCCCCCGATGGACCGCGGGGGCTCAAGAGACCCAGTACTTC

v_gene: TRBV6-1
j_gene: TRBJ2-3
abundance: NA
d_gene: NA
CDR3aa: CTSSEARGPRRSDAQYF
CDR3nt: TGTACCAGCAGTGAAGCCCGGGGACCTCGAAGATCAGATGCGCAGTATTTT

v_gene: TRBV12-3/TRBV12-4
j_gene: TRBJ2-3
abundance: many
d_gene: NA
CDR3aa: CASSPERNTQYF
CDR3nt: TGTGCCAGCAGCCCAGAGAGAAATACGCAGTATTTT

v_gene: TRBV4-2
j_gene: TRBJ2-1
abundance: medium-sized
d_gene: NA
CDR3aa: CASSQGDETYNEQFF
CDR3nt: TGTGCCAGCAGCCAAGGGGACGAGACCTACAATGAGCAGTTCTTC